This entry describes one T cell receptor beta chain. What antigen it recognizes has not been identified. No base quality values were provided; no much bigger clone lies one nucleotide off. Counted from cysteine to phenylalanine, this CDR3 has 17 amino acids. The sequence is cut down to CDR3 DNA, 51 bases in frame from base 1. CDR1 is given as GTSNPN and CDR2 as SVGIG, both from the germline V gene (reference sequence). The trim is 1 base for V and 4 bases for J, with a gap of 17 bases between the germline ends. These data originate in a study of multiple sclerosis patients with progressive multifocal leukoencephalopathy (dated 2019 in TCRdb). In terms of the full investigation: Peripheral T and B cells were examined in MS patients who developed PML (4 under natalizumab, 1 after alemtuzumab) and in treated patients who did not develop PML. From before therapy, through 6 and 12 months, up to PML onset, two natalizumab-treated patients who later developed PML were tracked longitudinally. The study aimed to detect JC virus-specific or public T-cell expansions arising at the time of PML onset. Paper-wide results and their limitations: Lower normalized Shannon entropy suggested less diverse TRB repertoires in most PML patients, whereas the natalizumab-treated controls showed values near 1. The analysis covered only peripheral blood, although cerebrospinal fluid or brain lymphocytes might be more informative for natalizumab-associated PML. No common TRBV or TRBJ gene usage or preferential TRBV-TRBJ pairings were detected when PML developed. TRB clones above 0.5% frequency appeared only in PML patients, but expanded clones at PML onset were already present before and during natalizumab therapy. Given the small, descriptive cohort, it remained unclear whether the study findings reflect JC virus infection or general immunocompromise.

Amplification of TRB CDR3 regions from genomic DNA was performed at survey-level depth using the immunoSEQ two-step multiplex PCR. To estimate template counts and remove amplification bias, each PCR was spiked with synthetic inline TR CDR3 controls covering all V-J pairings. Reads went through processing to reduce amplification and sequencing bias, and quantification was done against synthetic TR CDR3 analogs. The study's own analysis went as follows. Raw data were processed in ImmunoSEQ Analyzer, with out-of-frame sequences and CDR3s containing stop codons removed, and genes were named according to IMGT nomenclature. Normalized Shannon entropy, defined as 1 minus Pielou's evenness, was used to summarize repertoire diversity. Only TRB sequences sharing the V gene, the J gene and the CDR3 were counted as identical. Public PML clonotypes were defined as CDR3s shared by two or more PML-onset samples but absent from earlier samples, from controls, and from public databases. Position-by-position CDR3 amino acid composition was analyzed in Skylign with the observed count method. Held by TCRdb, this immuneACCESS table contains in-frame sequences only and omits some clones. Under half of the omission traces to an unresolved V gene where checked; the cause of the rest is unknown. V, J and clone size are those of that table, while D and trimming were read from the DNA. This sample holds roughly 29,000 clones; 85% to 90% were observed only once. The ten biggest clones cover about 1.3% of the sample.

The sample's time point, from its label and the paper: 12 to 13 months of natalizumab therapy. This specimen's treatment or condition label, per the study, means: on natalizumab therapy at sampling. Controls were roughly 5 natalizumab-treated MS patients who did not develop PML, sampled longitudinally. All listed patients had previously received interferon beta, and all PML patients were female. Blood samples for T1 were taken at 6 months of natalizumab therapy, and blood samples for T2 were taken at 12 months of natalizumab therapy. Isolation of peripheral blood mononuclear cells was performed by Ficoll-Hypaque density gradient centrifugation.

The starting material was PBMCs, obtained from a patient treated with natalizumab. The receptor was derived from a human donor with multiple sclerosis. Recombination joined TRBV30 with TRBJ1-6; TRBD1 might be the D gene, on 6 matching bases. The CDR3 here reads CAWSARGRGGYNSPLHF. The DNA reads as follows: TGTGCCTGGAGTGCCCGGGGCAGGGGAGGATATAATTCACCCCTCCACTTT.